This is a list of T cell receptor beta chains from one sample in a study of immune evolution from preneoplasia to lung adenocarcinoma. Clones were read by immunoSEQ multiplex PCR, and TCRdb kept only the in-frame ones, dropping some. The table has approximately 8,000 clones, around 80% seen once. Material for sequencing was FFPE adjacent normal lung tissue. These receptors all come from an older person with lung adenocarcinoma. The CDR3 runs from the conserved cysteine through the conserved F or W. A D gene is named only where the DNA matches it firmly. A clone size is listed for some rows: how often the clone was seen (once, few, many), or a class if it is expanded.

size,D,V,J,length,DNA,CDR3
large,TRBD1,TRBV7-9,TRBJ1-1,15,TGTGCCAGCAGCAATCGGACAGGGTGGAACACTGAAGCTTTCTTT,CASSNRTGWNTEAFF
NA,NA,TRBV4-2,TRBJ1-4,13,TGTGCCAGCAGGGACAGAACTAATGAAAAACTGTTTTTT,CASRDRTNEKLFF
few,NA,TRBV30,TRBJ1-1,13,TGTGCCTGGAGTACCGGCCCGGGCACTGAAGCTTTCTTT,CAWSTGPGTEAFF
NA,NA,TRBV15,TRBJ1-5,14,TGTGCCACCAGCAGAAATGTTGGGAATCAGCCCCAGCATTTT,CATSRNVGNQPQHF
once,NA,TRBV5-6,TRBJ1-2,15,TGTGCCAGCACCGGATGGGACCAGCAGAGCTATGGCTACACCTTC,CASTGWDQQSYGYTF
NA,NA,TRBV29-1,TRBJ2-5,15,TGCAGCGTCAGCTCCAACCGGGGCCCCCAAGAGACCCAGTACTTC,CSVSSNRGPQETQYF
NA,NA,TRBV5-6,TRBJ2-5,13,TGTGCCAGCACTTTACAGGGAATTGAGACCCAGTACTTC,CASTLQGIETQYF
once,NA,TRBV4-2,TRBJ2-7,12,TGTGCCAGCAGAGGTGGAACCTACGAGCAGTACTTC,CASRGGTYEQYF
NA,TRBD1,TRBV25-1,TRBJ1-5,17,TGTGCCAGCAGTGAAAGGGACAGGGGGGGGATAAATCAGCCCCAGCATTTT,CASSERDRGGINQPQHF
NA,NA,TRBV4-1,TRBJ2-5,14,TGCGCCAGCAGCTCATCCGGGACCCAAGAGACCCAGTACTTC,CASSSSGTQETQYF
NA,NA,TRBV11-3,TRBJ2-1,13,TGTGCCAGCAGCCCCGGCCAGCACTTGGAGCAGTTCTTC,CASSPGQHLEQFF
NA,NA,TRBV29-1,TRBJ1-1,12,TGCAGCACTTGGCGGGGGGGCACTGAAGCTTTCTTT,CSTWRGGTEAFF
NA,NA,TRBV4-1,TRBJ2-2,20,TGCGCCAGCAGCCAAGAAAAGGGGGTTGGGGCTAGCGGAAACACCGGGGAGCTGTTTTTT,CASSQEKGVGASGNTGELFF
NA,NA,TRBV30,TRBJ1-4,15,TGTGCCTGGAGTGTAAGGCGCCAGCGTAATGAAAAACTGTTTTTT,CAWSVRRQRNEKLFF
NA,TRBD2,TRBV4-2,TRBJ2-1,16,TGTGCCAGCAGCCAATCTCGTGGGGGGGGTTACAATGAGCAGTTCTTC,CASSQSRGGGYNEQFF
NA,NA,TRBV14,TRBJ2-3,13,TGTGCCAGCAGCCATGGCGCTATGAGTGGGCAGTATTTT,CASSHGAMSGQYF
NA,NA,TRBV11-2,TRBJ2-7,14,TGTGCCAGCAGCTTTCGTGACGCGAGGAGTGAGCAGTACTTC,CASSFRDARSEQYF
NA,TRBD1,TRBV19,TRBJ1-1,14,TGTGCCAGTAGGGATGACAGGGCGAACACTGAAGCTTTCTTT,CASRDDRANTEAFF
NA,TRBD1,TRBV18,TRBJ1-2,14,TGTGCCAGCTCGTCGACAGGGGAGGCGAATGGCTACACCTTC,CASSSTGEANGYTF
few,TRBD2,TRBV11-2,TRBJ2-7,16,TGTGCCAGCAGAATAGGAGAGGCGGGAGGGCCCTACGAGCAGTACTTC,CASRIGEAGGPYEQYF
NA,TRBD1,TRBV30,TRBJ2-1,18,TGTGCCTGGAGTGAGATCCGCCAACAGGGGATGAGGTACAATGAGCAGTTCTTC,CAWSEIRQQGMRYNEQFF
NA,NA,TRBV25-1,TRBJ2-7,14,TGTGCCAGCAGTGAGGTAGGGGTCTCCTACGAGCAGTACTTC,CASSEVGVSYEQYF
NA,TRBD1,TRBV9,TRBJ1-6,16,TGTGCCAGCAGCGCGGGGGACAGGGGTGGTAGGTCACCCCTCCACTTT,CASSAGDRGGRSPLHF
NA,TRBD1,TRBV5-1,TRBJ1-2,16,TGCGCCAGCAGCTTGGTTGGGACAGGGGGAGCCTATGGCTACACCTTC,CASSLVGTGGAYGYTF
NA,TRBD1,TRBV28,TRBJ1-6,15,TGTGCCAGCAGCCCTCGACAGGGGCGGAATTCACCCCTCCACTTT,CASSPRQGRNSPLHF
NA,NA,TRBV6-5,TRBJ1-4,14,TGTGCCAGCAGTTATGGGGCAGGGGATGAAAAACTGTTTTTT,CASSYGAGDEKLFF
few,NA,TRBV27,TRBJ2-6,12,TGTGCCTCCACCTCTGGGGCCAACGTCCTGACTTTC,CASTSGANVLTF
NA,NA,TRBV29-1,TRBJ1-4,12,TGCAGCGCCCTCCTTCCAGGCGGAAAACTGTTTTTT,CSALLPGGKLFF
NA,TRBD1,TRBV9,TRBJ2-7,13,TGTGCCAGCAGCGGTGACAGGGGTTACGAGCAGTACTTC,CASSGDRGYEQYF
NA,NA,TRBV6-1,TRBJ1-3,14,TGTGCCAGCAGGGGGGACATGTCTGGAAACACCATATATTTT,CASRGDMSGNTIYF
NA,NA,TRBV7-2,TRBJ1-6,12,TGTGCCAGCAGCTTCCTTTATTCACCCCTCCACTTT,CASSFLYSPLHF
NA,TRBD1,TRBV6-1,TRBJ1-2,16,TGTGCCAGCAGTGAACAGCCTCGGACAGGGCACTATGGCTACACCTTC,CASSEQPRTGHYGYTF
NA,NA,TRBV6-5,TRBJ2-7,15,TGTGCCAGCAGTTACGACACAGGGCTCACTAACGAGCAGTACTTC,CASSYDTGLTNEQYF
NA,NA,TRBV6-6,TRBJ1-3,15,TGTGCCAGCACCGACCTACAGAGCTCTGGAAACACCATATATTTT,CASTDLQSSGNTIYF
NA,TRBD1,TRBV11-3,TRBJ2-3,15,TGTGCCAGCAGCCGACAGGGTTTACCCACAGATACGCAGTATTTT,CASSRQGLPTDTQYF
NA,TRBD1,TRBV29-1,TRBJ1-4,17,TGCAGCGTTGCCGGGACAGGGGGCCCATCGGCTAATGAAAAACTGTTTTTT,CSVAGTGGPSANEKLFF
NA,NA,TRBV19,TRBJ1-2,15,TGTGCCAGTAGTATAGCCCAGGGAGCTAACTATGGCTACACCTTC,CASSIAQGANYGYTF
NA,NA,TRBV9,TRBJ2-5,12,TGTGCCAGCAGCACGCACCAAGAGACCCAGTACTTC,CASSTHQETQYF
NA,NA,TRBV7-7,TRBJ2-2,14,TGTGCCAGCAGCTTACTCGCGAACACCGGGGAGCTGTTTTTT,CASSLLANTGELFF
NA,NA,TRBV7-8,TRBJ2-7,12,TGTGCCAGCAGCTTAGCGCTCCACGAGCAGTACTTC,CASSLALHEQYF
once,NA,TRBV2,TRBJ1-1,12,TGTGCCATTACGAACGTAAACACTGAAGCTTTCTTT,CAITNVNTEAFF
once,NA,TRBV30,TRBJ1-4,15,TGTGCCTGGAGTGCCCTCGGGATAACTAATGAAAAACTGTTTTTT,CAWSALGITNEKLFF
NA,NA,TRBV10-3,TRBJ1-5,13,TGTGCCATCAATGAGGGGGAATGGCAGCCCCAGCATTTT,CAINEGEWQPQHF
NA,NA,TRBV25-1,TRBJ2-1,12,TGTGCCAGCAGCGGGGACAACAATGAGCAGTTCTTC,CASSGDNNEQFF
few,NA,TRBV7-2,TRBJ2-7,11,TGTGCCAGCAGTCTCACCTACGAGCAGTACTTC,CASSLTYEQYF
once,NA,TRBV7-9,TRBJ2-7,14,TGTGCCAGCAGCTTCGACGGGGGCTCCTACGAGCAGTACTTC,CASSFDGGSYEQYF
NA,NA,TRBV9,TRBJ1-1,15,TGTGCCAGCAGCGAAAGTAAAACAGCGCACACTGAAGCTTTCTTT,CASSESKTAHTEAFF
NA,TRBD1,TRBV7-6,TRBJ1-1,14,TGTGCCAGCAGCCTCGGACAGGTGGGGACTGAAGCTTTCTTT,CASSLGQVGTEAFF